The entry below describes one T cell receptor (beta chain). Trimming at V came to 4 bases and at J to 4 bases, leaving 23 bases not matched to a gene. The germline CDR1 and CDR2 sequences are SGHVS and FQNEAQ. This CDR3 comprises 20 residues. This specimen belongs to a study of blood T cell repertoires in COVID-19. Study-level background: The origin of the acute and convalescent COVID-19 samples was the United States, Italy and Spain. PBMCs, B-cell-depleted T cells, or T cells provided the cDNA or gDNA that made up the material.

Authors' data handling: Reference gene primer amplification gave nucleated cell count estimates. The table came from immunoSEQ multiplex PCR; TCRdb's copy has only in-frame clones and leaves some out. The V and J calls and clone size come from that table; D and trimming were worked out from the DNA. Among about 81,000 clones listed, 75% to 95% were seen once. This chain connects TRBV7-8 to TRBJ1-2; 8 nucleotides align to TRBD1. The receptor was derived from a woman between 45 and 60 years old in a cohort sampled during active COVID-19. The source material was peripheral blood. CDR3 nucleotide sequence: TGTGCCAGCAGCTCCCGAACCCAGGGGGCTGCCACAGGAGGGACCTATGGCTACACCTTC. This gives the protein CASSSRTQGAATGGTYGYTF.